A single sample gave rise to the 22 T cell receptor beta chains below, sequenced in a study of cytomegalovirus exposure and HLA in healthy donors. The PCR used 60 Vbeta and 13 Jbeta primers. The table came from immunoSEQ multiplex PCR; TCRdb's copy has only in-frame clones and leaves some out. This table has about 120,000 clones, less than 80% appearing once. Sequenced input: PBMCs. These receptors were obtained from a woman between 35 and 50 years old in good health and CMV-seropositive.

The V call is TRBV9, the J call TRBJ1-5; tentative D call: TRBD1 (6 bases). Germline V lookup: CDR1 SGDLS, CDR2 YYNGEE. This CDR3 spans 14 amino acids. V was clipped by 3 bases and J by 3 bases, with 10 bases between them. This CDR3 is CASSAGDTNQPQHF. CDR3 nucleotide sequence: TGTGCCAGCAGCGCTGGGGACACCAATCAGCCCCAGCATTTT.

V gene TRBV27 combines with J gene TRBJ2-1; 11 nucleotides match TRBD2. The germline V gene encodes CDR1 MNHEY and CDR2 SMNVEV (reference sequence). This CDR3 comprises 15 residues. The trim removed 3 bases at V and 7 bases at J, leaving 5 bases unmatched. Written as DNA, the CDR3 is TGTGCCAGCAGTTTGCGACTAGCGGGACCGAATGAGCAGTTCTTC. Residues: CASSLRLAGPNEQFF.

In its sample, this clone was seen a few times. This chain connects TRBV4-1 to TRBJ2-7, with 9 bases lining up with TRBD2. This CDR3 spans 18 amino acids. Looked up from germline, CDR1 is MGHRA and CDR2 is YSYEKL. V gave up 0 bases and J gave up 0 bases; unmatched junction bases: 9. CDR3 nucleotide sequence: TGCGCCAGCAGCCAAGATTTGCTAGCGGGAATCAGCTCCTACGAGCAGTACTTC. Amino acids: CASSQDLLAGISSYEQYF.

The chain recombines TRBV11-3 with TRBJ2-1; D might be TRBD1 (5 bases). Trimming stripped 3 bases from V and 9 bases from J, with 12 bases between. The V gene's germline CDR1 is SGHNT and CDR2 YENEEA. The CDR3 is 13 residues long. The chain's CDR3 is CASSLEIDSEQFF. The CDR3 DNA reads as TGTGCCAGCAGCTTGGAGATCGACAGTGAGCAGTTCTTC.

The V gene is TRBV5-4, the J gene TRBJ1-1, with TRBD1 identical over 7 bases. Unmatched junction bases numbered 4, after V lost 2 bases and J lost 0 bases. The CDR3 loop spans 15 amino acids. Germline V gene sequence: CDR1 SGHNT, CDR2 YYREEE (reference sequence). The CDR3 bases are TGTGCCAGCAGCTTACGGACAGGACTGAACACTGAAGCTTTCTTT. Residues: CASSLRTGLNTEAFF. The whole variable domain, remainder taken from reference TRBV5-4 and TRBJ1-1, is ETGVTQSPTHLIKTRGQQVTLRCSSQSGHNTVSWYQQALGQGPQFIFQYYREEENGRGNFPPRFSGLQFPNYSSELNVNALELDDSALYLCASSLRTGLNTEAFFGQGTRLTVV.

This chain connects TRBV7-8 to TRBJ2-7; D is unclear. This CDR3 contains 15 residues. V gave up 1 base and J gave up 0 bases, with 10 bases separating them. Germline V gives CDR1 SGHVS, CDR2 FQNEAQ. The CDR3 loop reads CASSLVNTLSYEQYF. In DNA form, the CDR3 reads TGTGCCAGCAGCTTAGTGAATACTCTCTCCTACGAGCAGTACTTC.

The V gene is TRBV4-1, the J gene TRBJ1-3; 7 positions match TRBD1. The V gene's germline CDR1 is MGHRA and CDR2 YSYEKL. CDR3 length: 17 amino acids. V was clipped by 3 bases and J by 2 bases; unmatched bases: 10. CDR3 region: CASSHLYRGMTGNTIYF. DNA of the CDR3: TGCGCCAGCAGCCACCTATACAGGGGAATGACTGGAAACACCATATATTTT.

This chain connects TRBV11-2 to TRBJ2-1, with D maybe TRBD2 (6 bases). V gave up 4 bases and J gave up 15 bases, with 22 bases separating them. The CDR3 sequence is 14 residues long. Germline CDR1 SGHAT, CDR2 FQNNGV. The CDR3 here is CASSSRLVRLGRFF. The CDR3 DNA is TGTGCCAGCAGCTCAAGACTAGTTCGGTTAGGGCGGTTCTTC.

The J gene is TRBJ2-7, the V gene TRBV12-5; D may be TRBD1 (6 bases). The germline V gene has CDR1 LGHNT and CDR2 FRNRAP. V was cut by 5 bases and J by 0 bases, with 14 bases left in between. The CDR3 sequence is 15 residues long. The CDR3 loop reads CASGLLQGYSYEQYF. CDR3 coding DNA: TGTGCTAGTGGTCTCCTACAGGGCTACTCCTACGAGCAGTACTTC.

This clone showed up just a few times. This chain joins TRBV5-1 and TRBJ2-5; the match to TRBD2 covers 9 bases. Germline V gives CDR1 SGHRS, CDR2 YFSETQ. Germline trimming cut 0 bases from V and 1 base from J; bases unmatched to any gene: 4. This CDR3 spans 16 amino acids. The CDR3 DNA is TGCGCCAGCAGCTTGGAGCTAGCGGGAAGCCAAGAGACCCAGTACTTC. Residues: CASSLELAGSQETQYF. The whole variable domain, filled in from reference TRBV5-1 and TRBJ2-5, reads KAGVTQTPRYLIKTRGQQVTLSCSPISGHRSVSWYQQTPGQGLQFLFEYFSETQRNKGNFPGRFSGRQFSNSRSEMNVSTLELGDSALYLCASSLELAGSQETQYFGPGTRLLVL.

The gene calls are TRBV28 and TRBJ2-2; 12 bases are shared with TRBD2. V shed 5 bases, J shed 8 bases, and the junction held 9 bases outside the gene matches. CDR1 is MDHEN and CDR2 is SYDVKM in the germline V gene. CDR3 length: 16 residues. This CDR3 reads CASSPSSGRGWGELFF. The CDR3 bases are TGTGCCAGCAGTCCATCTAGCGGGAGGGGTTGGGGGGAGCTGTTTTTT.

Worth noting for this clone: A much larger clone is a single base away; this may be a read error. The sample carries other DNA sequences with the same CDR3. The CDR3 protein is CASSEWGGSNQPQHF. The CDR3 nucleotides are TGTGCCAGCAGTGAATGGGGGGGAAGCAATCAGCCCCAGCATTTT. V and J are TRBV6-1 and TRBJ1-5, with D perhaps TRBD1 (5 bases). CDR1 and CDR2 (germline): MNHNS, SASEGT. The ends were cut back, 2 bases at V and 1 base at J, with 9 bases in the middle. This CDR3 is 15 amino acids long.

This chain links TRBV6-1 with TRBJ2-5; no definite D call. CDR3 size: 14 residues. Germline CDR1 is MNHNS and CDR2 is SASEGT. V gave up 5 bases and J gave up 0 bases, with 10 bases separating them. As DNA, the CDR3 is TGTGCCAGCAGTTCGCGGCCGTACCAAGAGACCCAGTACTTC. Translating gives CASSSRPYQETQYF.

This clone was detected only a few times. The chain recombines TRBV19 with TRBJ2-7; 8 bases are shared with TRBD1. V shed 4 bases, J shed 2 bases, and the junction held 7 bases outside the gene matches. CDR1 and CDR2 from the germline V gene are LNHDA and SQIVND (reference sequence). This CDR3 is 15 amino acids long. The CDR3 nucleotides are TGTGCCAGTAGTACTTACAGGGGGGATGCCTACGAGCAGTACTTC. It specifies CASSTYRGDAYEQYF.

This clone came up a few times. The chain carries TRBV25-1 and TRBJ2-3; 7 nucleotides line up with TRBD2. V dropped 0 bases and J dropped 3; count of bases not matched to a gene: 12. CDR3 size: 18 residues. Germline values: CDR1 MGHDK, CDR2 SYGVNS. CDR3 DNA: TGTGCCAGCAGTGAATATCAGGGAGGGGACGGAGGGACAGATACGCAGTATTTT. Translation gives CASSEYQGGDGGTDTQYF.

The chain is built from TRBV29-1 and TRBJ2-5; 8 bases are shared with TRBD1. The end of the DNA fits TRBJ2-7 better, so the J call may be wrong. The CDR3 contains 15 residues. Germline V gene sequence: CDR1 SQVTM, CDR2 ANQGSEA. The CDR3 region has the DNA TGCAGCGTTGAAGATCAGGGGGCCGCTTCCTACGAGCAGTACTTC. Encoded protein: CSVEDQGAASYEQYF.

The genes are TRBV6-1 and TRBJ1-1; D is uncertain. The ends were cut back, 7 bases at V and 0 bases at J, with 9 bases in the middle. The germline V gene encodes CDR1 MNHNS and CDR2 SASEGT. The CDR3 has 13 residues. This chain's CDR3 is CASTVVMNTEAFF. The CDR3 region has the DNA TGTGCCAGCACGGTGGTCATGAACACTGAAGCTTTCTTT.

This clone was seen only once. This chain links TRBV6-5 with TRBJ1-5; D not certain. V dropped 3 bases and J dropped 2 bases, with 8 bases sitting between them. The germline V gene has CDR1 MNHEY and CDR2 SVGAGI. CDR3 size: 14 residues. This CDR3 is CASSYKRGNQPQHF. The CDR3, as DNA: TGTGCCAGCAGTTATAAACGAGGCAATCAGCCCCAGCATTTT.

V is TRBV19 and J is TRBJ1-6; no firm D call. The CDR3 totals 15 residues. Trimming stripped 3 bases from V and 10 bases from J, with 16 bases between. Germline loops: CDR1 LNHDA, CDR2 SQIVND (reference sequence). The CDR3 spells CASSIGETGGSPLHF. The CDR3 nucleotides read TGTGCCAGTAGTATCGGGGAAACCGGAGGGTCACCCCTCCACTTT. Variable domain in full (rest from reference TRBV19 and TRBJ1-6): DGGITQSPKYLFRKEGQNVTLSCEQNLNHDAMYWYRQDPGQGLRLIYYSQIVNDFQKGDIAEGYSVSREKKESFPLTVTSAQKNPTAFYLCASSIGETGGSPLHFGNGTRLTVT.

This chain joins TRBV4-2 and TRBJ2-5; 9 bases agree with TRBD1. The J call is in doubt because the DNA end fits TRBJ2-7 better. The CDR3 extends over 14 amino acids. Germline CDR1 and CDR2: LGHNA and YNFKEQ. The CDR3: CASSQGDRAYEQYF. For the CDR3, the DNA is TGTGCCAGCAGCCAAGGGGACAGGGCCTACGAGCAGTACTTC.

The chain uses TRBV2 and TRBJ2-2; 8 positions match TRBD1. In germline, CDR1 is SNHLY, CDR2 FYNNEI. The CDR3 covers 15 residues. Unmatched junction bases numbered 3, after V lost 4 bases and J lost 2 bases. CDR3 nucleotides: TGTGCCAGCAGTGGACAGGGGCTAAACACCGGGGAGCTGTTTTTT. It encodes CASSGQGLNTGELFF.

This clone was seen a handful of times. The chain carries TRBV7-9 and TRBJ2-1; the match to TRBD2 covers 11 bases. Germline trimming cut 6 bases from V and 3 bases from J; bases unmatched to any gene: 4. The CDR3 covers 15 residues. Germline assignment: CDR1 SEHNR and CDR2 FQNEAQ (reference sequence). Written as DNA, the CDR3 is TGTGCCAGCAGGGGAACTAGCGGGAGCTACAATGAGCAGTTCTTC. Its protein is CASRGTSGSYNEQFF.